This T cell receptor beta chain was recovered during a study of immune evolution from preneoplasia to lung adenocarcinoma. Study-level background: HLA loss of heterozygosity: under 7.5% AIS, about 15% MIA, approximately 35% ADC, none AAH.

This clone was seen only a few times. The V segment lost 1 base and the J segment 2 bases; nucleotides outside the gene matches: 2. This CDR3 has 16 amino acids. Per germline, CDR1 SEHNR and CDR2 FQNEAQ (reference sequence). Clones were sequenced by immunoSEQ multiplex PCR, and TCRdb holds only the in-frame ones, with some missing. Among approximately 17,000 clones listed, 65% to 90% were seen once. The receptor was derived from a person between 70 and 80 years old with invasive lung adenocarcinoma. The chain links TRBV7-9 to TRBJ2-2; the match to TRBD2 covers 9 bases. The sequenced sample was FFPE invasive lung adenocarcinoma tissue. The CDR3 region is CASSLVTSGNTGELFF. The CDR3 DNA is TGTGCCAGCAGCTTAGTGACTAGCGGTAACACCGGGGAGCTGTTTTTT.